This is a list of T cell receptor beta chains from one sample in a study of T cells in Graves' hyperthyroidism and ophthalmopathy. One entry per CDR3 protein results from TCRdb running MiXCR on the multiplex PCR reads. The profile shows 100,000 to 140,000 distinct CDR3 sequences, around a sixth of them singletons. Sequencing was carried out using blood. The receptors here all came from a woman aged 45-65 years with Graves' hyperthyroidism. The CDR3 runs from the conserved cysteine through the conserved F or W. D genes are given only for firm matches. Some rows mark clone size as missing; the rest say once, few, many or name a class of expanded clone.

d_call j_call v_call clone_size cdr3_aa cdr3_nt
- TRBJ2-5 TRBV25-1 - CASTSVDRYQETQYF TGTGCCAGCACCAGTGTAGACAGGTACCAAGAGACCCAGTACTTC
- TRBJ2-4 TRBV3-1 many CASSTPGTQGWVQYF TGTGCCAGCAGCACCCCGGGGACTCAAGGTTGGGTTCAGTACTTC
TRBD2 TRBJ2-1 TRBV19 few CASSIVAGPYNEQFF TGTGCCAGTAGTATAGTAGCGGGCCCTTACAATGAGCAGTTCTTC
- TRBJ2-5 TRBV11-2 many CASSFILGETQYF TGTGCCAGCAGCTTTATTTTAGGGGAGACCCAGTACTTC
- TRBJ1-5 TRBV28 - CASSLGPGGVPRPQHF TGTGCCAGCAGTCTAGGACCGGGCGGGGTCCCACGGCCCCAGCATTTT
TRBD1 TRBJ2-7 TRBV2 many CASSRHGGQGGHEQYF TGTGCCAGCAGTAGGCATGGGGGACAGGGTGGCCACGAGCAGTACTTC
- TRBJ2-7 TRBV9 many CASSGGQDSYEQYF TGTGCCAGCAGCGGGGGACAAGACTCCTACGAGCAGTACTTC
TRBD2 TRBJ2-1 TRBV14 many CASSQDGRGLAGHTYNEQFF TGTGCCAGCAGCCAAGACGGGAGGGGACTAGCGGGCCATACCTACAATGAGCAGTTCTTC
TRBD1 TRBJ2-3 TRBV7-4 many CASSLPLGQITDTQYF TGTGCCAGCAGCTTACCGCTGGGACAGATCACAGATACGCAGTATTTT
TRBD1 TRBJ2-4 TRBV29-1 many CSVDRDRAENIQYF TGCAGCGTTGATAGGGACAGGGCGGAAAACATTCAGTACTTC
TRBD2 TRBJ2-1 TRBV12-5 many CASGLTAGGLDEQFF TGTGCTAGTGGTTTGACAGCGGGAGGATTAGATGAGCAGTTCTTC
- TRBJ2-1 TRBV4-1 - CASSQVLWGRHNYNEQFF TGCGCCAGCAGCCAAGTTCTTTGGGGTAGGCACAACTACAATGAGCAGTTCTTC
- TRBJ1-2 TRBV7-9 many CASSLVRDGYTF TGTGCCAGCAGCTTAGTCCGGGATGGCTACACCTTC
TRBD2 TRBJ2-1 TRBV14 - CASSQEKLWRLAGLSNEQFF TGTGCCAGCAGCCAAGAGAAGTTGTGGAGACTAGCGGGATTGAGCAATGAGCAGTTCTTC
- TRBJ2-1 TRBV20-1 many CSARLLDYVSYNKQFF TGCAGTGCTAGACTACTAGACTATGTCTCCTACAATAAGCAGTTCTTC
- TRBJ1-6 TRBV3-1 many CASSQVAGYNSPLHF TGTGCCAGCAGCCAAGTGGCAGGCTATAATTCACCCCTCCACTTT
TRBD1 TRBJ1-5 TRBV19 many CASSIMGQGSNQPQHF TGTGCCAGTAGTATAATGGGACAGGGTAGCAATCAGCCCCAGCATTTT
TRBD2 TRBJ2-1 TRBV20-1 many CSARDQAGAWEQFF TGCAGTGCTAGAGATCAAGCGGGGGCCTGGGAGCAGTTCTTC
TRBD2 TRBJ2-1 TRBV11-2 - CASSLDSGLATLQFF TGTGCCAGCAGCTTAGATTCGGGACTAGCGACTCTACAGTTCTTC
TRBD2 TRBJ2-1 TRBV20-1 - CSAPGTGTSGMSEQFF TGCAGTGCCCCCGGGACCGGGACTAGCGGGATGAGTGAGCAGTTCTTC
TRBD2 TRBJ2-4 TRBV20-1 many CSAKGLAGASNIQYF TGCAGTGCTAAGGGACTAGCGGGAGCCAGCAACATTCAGTACTTC
TRBD2 TRBJ2-1 TRBV5-1 few CAGTRLAGGEEPYNEQFF TGCGCCGGCACGAGACTAGCGGGAGGAGAGGAGCCCTACAATGAGCAGTTCTTC
- TRBJ2-1 TRBV28 many CASSLYFGPYNEQFF TGTGCCAGCAGTTTATACTTCGGGCCTTACAATGAGCAGTTCTTC
- TRBJ2-1 TRBV7-7 medium-sized CASSLGGGINNEQFF TGTGCTAGCAGCTTAGGGGGGGGGATCAACAATGAGCAGTTCTTC